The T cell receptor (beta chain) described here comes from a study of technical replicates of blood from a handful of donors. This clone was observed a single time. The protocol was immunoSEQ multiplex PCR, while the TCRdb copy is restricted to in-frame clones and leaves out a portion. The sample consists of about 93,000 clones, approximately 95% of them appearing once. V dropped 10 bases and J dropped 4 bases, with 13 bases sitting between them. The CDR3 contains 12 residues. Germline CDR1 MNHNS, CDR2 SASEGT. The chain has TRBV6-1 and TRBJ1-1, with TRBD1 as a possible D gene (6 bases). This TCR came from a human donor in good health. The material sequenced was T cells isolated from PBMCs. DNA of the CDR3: TGTGCCACTACAGGGTTAGGCACTGAAGCTTTCTTT. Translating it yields CATTGLGTEAFF.